This is a list of T cell receptor beta chains from one sample in a study of blood T cell repertoires in COVID-19. Only in-frame clones appear in the TCRdb table, and some are missing; sequencing was by immunoSEQ multiplex PCR. This table holds about 70,000 clones, about four fifths found once. The sample was peripheral blood. All receptors come from a human donor in a cohort sampled during active COVID-19. The CDR3 runs from the conserved cysteine through the conserved F or W. A D gene is named only where the DNA matches it firmly. Clone size is stated in some rows and not others, as once, few, many or a class when expanded.

CDR3: CASSLDPGGNTEAFF
DNA: TGCGCCAGCAGCTTAGATCCGGGGGGGAACACTGAAGCTTTCTTT
size: once
D: .
V: TRBV5-1
length: 15
J: TRBJ1-1

CDR3: CASSGRGGAGVTAGELFF
DNA: TGTGCCAGCAGCGGTCGGGGAGGGGCGGGAGTTACTGCCGGGGAGCTGTTTTTT
size: .
D: TRBD2
V: TRBV9
length: 18
J: TRBJ2-2

CDR3: CATSRDRGRAQYF
DNA: TGTGCCACCAGCAGAGATAGGGGGAGGGCCCAGTATTTT
size: few
D: .
V: TRBV15
length: 13
J: TRBJ2-3

CDR3: CASSQLPGQGFGELFF
DNA: TGCGCCAGCAGCCAGTTACCCGGACAGGGGTTCGGGGAGCTGTTTTTT
size: .
D: TRBD1
V: TRBV4-1
length: 16
J: TRBJ2-2

CDR3: CASSKPGQGTSYEQYF
DNA: TGTGCCAGCAGCAAACCGGGACAGGGGACCTCCTACGAGCAGTACTTC
size: .
D: TRBD1
V: TRBV27
length: 16
J: TRBJ2-7

CDR3: CASSIQTNTEAFF
DNA: TGTGCCAGTAGTATCCAGACTAACACTGAAGCTTTCTTT
size: .
D: .
V: TRBV19
length: 13
J: TRBJ1-1

CDR3: CASSSGQGAHTEAFF
DNA: TGCGCCAGCAGCTCCGGACAGGGGGCGCATACTGAAGCTTTCTTT
size: few
D: TRBD1
V: TRBV5-1
length: 15
J: TRBJ1-1

CDR3: CASSWRSGRENIQYF
DNA: TGTGCCAGCAGCTGGAGGTCGGGAAGGGAAAACATTCAGTACTTC
size: .
D: .
V: TRBV5-5
length: 15
J: TRBJ2-4

CDR3: CASSYTGTGGETQYF
DNA: TGCGCCAGCAGCTATACCGGGACAGGGGGAGAGACCCAGTACTTC
size: .
D: TRBD1
V: TRBV5-1
length: 15
J: TRBJ2-5

CDR3: CASSGGTGRTDTQYF
DNA: TGTGCCAGTAGTGGTGGGACAGGGCGCACAGATACGCAGTATTTT
size: .
D: TRBD1
V: TRBV19
length: 15
J: TRBJ2-3

CDR3: CASSRGYEQYF
DNA: TGTGCCAGCTCGCGGGGATACGAGCAGTACTTC
size: .
D: .
V: TRBV27
length: 11
J: TRBJ2-7

CDR3: CASSLSAGGQGEQYF
DNA: TGTGCCAGCAGTTTATCGGCGGGAGGGCAAGGTGAGCAGTACTTC
size: once
D: TRBD2
V: TRBV28
length: 15
J: TRBJ2-7

CDR3: CASSLRRQKNQPQHF
DNA: TGTGCCAGCAGTTTAAGGAGACAGAAAAATCAGCCCCAGCATTTT
size: few
D: .
V: TRBV27
length: 15
J: TRBJ1-5

CDR3: CASSRGTSGSGMSHEQYF
DNA: TGCGCCAGCAGCCGAGGTACTAGCGGGAGTGGGATGTCCCACGAGCAGTACTTC
size: .
D: TRBD2
V: TRBV5-1
length: 18
J: TRBJ2-7

CDR3: CASSLAGTSGTRPQYF
DNA: TGTGCCAGCAGCTTAGCCGGGACTAGCGGGACCCGGCCGCAGTATTTT
size: .
D: TRBD2
V: TRBV7-2
length: 16
J: TRBJ2-3

CDR3: CASSLRLADYNEQFF
DNA: TGTGCCAGCAGCTTACGACTAGCGGATTACAATGAGCAGTTCTTC
size: .
D: TRBD2
V: TRBV5-4
length: 15
J: TRBJ2-1

CDR3: CASSFGGNYNSPLHF
DNA: TGTGCCAGCAGCTTTGGAGGGAACTATAATTCACCCCTCCACTTT
size: .
D: .
V: TRBV5-4
length: 15
J: TRBJ1-6

CDR3: CASSKYGDTQYF
DNA: TGTGCCAGTAGCAAGTACGGGGATACGCAGTATTTT
size: .
D: .
V: TRBV19
length: 12
J: TRBJ2-3

CDR3: CASGITGTTEAFF
DNA: TGTGCCAGCGGAATCACAGGGACGACTGAAGCTTTCTTT
size: .
D: .
V: TRBV6-5
length: 13
J: TRBJ1-1

CDR3: CASSSVGQGARLVAFF
DNA: TGTGCCAGCAGCTCGGTTGGACAGGGGGCGAGGTTGGTAGCTTTCTTT
size: .
D: TRBD1
V: TRBV11-2
length: 16
J: TRBJ1-1

CDR3: CASGRGQRGYGYTF
DNA: TGTGCCAGCGGGAGAGGACAGCGTGGATATGGCTACACCTTC
size: few
D: .
V: TRBV5-6
length: 14
J: TRBJ1-2

CDR3: CASSRDRGDTIYF
DNA: TGTGCTAGCAGCCGGGACAGGGGGGACACCATATATTTT
size: .
D: TRBD1
V: TRBV7-7
length: 13
J: TRBJ1-3

CDR3: CASSKRGGNQPQHF
DNA: TGTGCCAGCAGCAAGCGGGGGGGCAATCAGCCCCAGCATTTT
size: .
D: .
V: TRBV27
length: 14
J: TRBJ1-5